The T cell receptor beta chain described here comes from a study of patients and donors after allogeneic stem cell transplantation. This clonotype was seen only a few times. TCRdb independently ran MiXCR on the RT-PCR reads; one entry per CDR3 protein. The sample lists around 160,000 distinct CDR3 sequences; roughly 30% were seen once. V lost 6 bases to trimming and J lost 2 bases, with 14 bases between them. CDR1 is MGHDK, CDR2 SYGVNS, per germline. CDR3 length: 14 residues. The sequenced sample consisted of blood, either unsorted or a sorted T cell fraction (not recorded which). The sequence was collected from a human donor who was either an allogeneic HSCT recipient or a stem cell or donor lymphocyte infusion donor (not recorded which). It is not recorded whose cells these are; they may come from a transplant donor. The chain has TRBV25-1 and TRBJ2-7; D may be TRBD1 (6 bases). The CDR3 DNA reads TGTGCCAGCAGGGGGACAAGGGGAGCCTACGAGCAGTACTTC. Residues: CASRGTRGAYEQYF.